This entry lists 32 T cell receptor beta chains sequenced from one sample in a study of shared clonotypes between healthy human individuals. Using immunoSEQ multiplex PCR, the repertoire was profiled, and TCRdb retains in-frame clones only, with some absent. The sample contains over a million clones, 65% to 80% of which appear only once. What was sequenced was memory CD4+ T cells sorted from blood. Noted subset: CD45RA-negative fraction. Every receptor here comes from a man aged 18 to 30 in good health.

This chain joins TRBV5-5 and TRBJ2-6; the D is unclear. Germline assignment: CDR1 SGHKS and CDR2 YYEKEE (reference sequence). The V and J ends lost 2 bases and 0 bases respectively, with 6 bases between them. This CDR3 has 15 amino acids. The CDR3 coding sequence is TGTGCCAGCAGCTTCACGAACTCTGGGGCCAACGTCCTGACTTTC. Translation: CASSFTNSGANVLTF.

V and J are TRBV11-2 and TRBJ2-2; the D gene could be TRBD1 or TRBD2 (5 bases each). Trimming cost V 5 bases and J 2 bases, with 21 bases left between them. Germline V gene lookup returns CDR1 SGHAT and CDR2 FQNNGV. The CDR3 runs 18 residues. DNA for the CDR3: TGTGCCAGCAGCACTCGAACAACGGGACGAGTAAACACCGGGGAGCTGTTTTTT. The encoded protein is CASSTRTTGRVNTGELFF. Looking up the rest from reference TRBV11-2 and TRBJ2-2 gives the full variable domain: EAGVAQSPRYKIIEKRQSVAFWCNPISGHATLYWYQQILGQGPKLLIQFQNNGVVDDSQLPKDRFSAERLKGVDSTLKIQPAKLEDSAVYLCASSTRTTGRVNTGELFFGEGSRLTVL.

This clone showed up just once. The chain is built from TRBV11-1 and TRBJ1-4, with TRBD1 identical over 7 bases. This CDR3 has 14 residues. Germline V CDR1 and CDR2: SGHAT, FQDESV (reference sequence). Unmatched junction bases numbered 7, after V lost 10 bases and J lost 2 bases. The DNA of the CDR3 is TGTGCCATCCACAGGGGCGGTACTAATGAAAAACTGTTTTTT. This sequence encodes CAIHRGGTNEKLFF.

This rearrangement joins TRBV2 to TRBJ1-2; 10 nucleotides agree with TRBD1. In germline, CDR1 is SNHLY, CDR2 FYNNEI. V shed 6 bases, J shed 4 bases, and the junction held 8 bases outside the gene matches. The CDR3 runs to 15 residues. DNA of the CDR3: TGTGCCAGCAGACCTCCGGGACAGGGGAGCTATGGCTACACCTTC. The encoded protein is CASRPPGQGSYGYTF.

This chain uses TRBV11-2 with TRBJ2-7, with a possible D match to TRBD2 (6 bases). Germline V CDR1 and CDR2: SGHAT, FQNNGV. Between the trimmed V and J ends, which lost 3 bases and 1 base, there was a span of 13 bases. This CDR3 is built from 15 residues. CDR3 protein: CASSFAAGTSYEQYF. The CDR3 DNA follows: TGTGCCAGCAGCTTTGCGGCGGGGACGTCCTACGAGCAGTACTTC.

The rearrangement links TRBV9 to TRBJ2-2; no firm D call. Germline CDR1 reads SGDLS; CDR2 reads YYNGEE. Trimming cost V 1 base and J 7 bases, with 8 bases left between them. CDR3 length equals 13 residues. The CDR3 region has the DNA TGTGCCAGCAGCGTATACGGTGGCGGGGAGCTGTTTTTT. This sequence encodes CASSVYGGGELFF.

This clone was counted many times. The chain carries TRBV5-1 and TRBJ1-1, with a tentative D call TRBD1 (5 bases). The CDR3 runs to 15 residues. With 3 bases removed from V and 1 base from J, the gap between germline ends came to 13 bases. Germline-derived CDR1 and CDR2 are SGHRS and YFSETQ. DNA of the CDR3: TGCGCCAGCAGCTACCAGGGACCGGAGAACACTGAAGCTTTCTTT. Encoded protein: CASSYQGPENTEAFF.

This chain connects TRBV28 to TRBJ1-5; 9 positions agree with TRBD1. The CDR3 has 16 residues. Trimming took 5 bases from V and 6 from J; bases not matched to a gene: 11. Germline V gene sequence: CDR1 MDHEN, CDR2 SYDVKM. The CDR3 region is CASSGSGTGLGQPQHF. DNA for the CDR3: TGTGCCAGCAGTGGTTCCGGGACAGGGTTGGGTCAGCCCCAGCATTTT.

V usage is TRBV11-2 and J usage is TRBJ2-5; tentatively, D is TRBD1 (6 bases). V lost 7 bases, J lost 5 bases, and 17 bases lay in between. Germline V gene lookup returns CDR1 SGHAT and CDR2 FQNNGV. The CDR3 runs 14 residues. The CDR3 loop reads CASNQQGNSETQYF. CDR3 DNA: TGTGCCAGCAACCAACAGGGCAATTCGGAGACCCAGTACTTC.

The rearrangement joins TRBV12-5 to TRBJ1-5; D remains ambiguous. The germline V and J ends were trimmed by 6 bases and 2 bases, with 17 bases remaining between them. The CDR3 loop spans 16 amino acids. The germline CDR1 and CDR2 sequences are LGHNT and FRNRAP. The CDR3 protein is CASGEDGMKGNQPQHF. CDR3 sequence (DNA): TGTGCTAGTGGGGAGGATGGGATGAAGGGCAATCAGCCCCAGCATTTT.

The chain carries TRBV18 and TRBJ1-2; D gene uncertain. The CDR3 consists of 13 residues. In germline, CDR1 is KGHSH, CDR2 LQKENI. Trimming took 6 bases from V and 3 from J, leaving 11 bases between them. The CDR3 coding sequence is TGTGCCAGCTCGGAGGGATCGGACTATGGCTACACCTTC. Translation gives CASSEGSDYGYTF.

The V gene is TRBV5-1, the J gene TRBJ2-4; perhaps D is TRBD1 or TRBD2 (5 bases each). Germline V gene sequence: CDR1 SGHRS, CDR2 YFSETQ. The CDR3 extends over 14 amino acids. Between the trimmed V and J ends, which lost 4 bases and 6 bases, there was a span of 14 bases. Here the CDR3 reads CASSPGTWGNIQYF. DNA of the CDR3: TGCGCCAGCAGCCCCGGGACCTGGGGAAACATTCAGTACTTC. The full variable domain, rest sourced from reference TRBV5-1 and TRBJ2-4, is KAGVTQTPRYLIKTRGQQVTLSCSPISGHRSVSWYQQTPGQGLQFLFEYFSETQRNKGNFPGRFSGRQFSNSRSEMNVSTLELGDSALYLCASSPGTWGNIQYFGAGTRLSVL.

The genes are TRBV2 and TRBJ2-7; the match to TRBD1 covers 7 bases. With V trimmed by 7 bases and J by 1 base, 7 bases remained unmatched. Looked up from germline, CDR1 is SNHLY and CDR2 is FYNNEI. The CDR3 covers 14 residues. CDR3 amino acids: CASMRDSPSYEQYF. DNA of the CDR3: TGTGCCAGCATGAGGGACAGCCCGTCCTACGAGCAGTACTTC. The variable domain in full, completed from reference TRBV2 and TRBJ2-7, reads EPEVTQTPSHQVTQMGQEVILRCVPISNHLYFYWYRQILGQKVEFLVSFYNNEISEKSEIFDDQFSVERPDGSNFTLKIRSTKLEDSAMYFCASMRDSPSYEQYFGPGTRLTVT.

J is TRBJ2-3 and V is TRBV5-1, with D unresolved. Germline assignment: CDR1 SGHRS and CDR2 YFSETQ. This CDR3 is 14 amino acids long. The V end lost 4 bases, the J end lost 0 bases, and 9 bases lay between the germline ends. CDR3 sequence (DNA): TGCGCCAGCAGCCCTGAGCACAGCACAGATACGCAGTATTTT. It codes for CASSPEHSTDTQYF.

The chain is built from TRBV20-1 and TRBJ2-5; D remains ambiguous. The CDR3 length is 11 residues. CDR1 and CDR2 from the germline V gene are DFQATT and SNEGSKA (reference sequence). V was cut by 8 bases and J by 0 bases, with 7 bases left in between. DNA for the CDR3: TGCAGTCCTAAGTACCAAGAGACCCAGTACTTC. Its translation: CSPKYQETQYF.

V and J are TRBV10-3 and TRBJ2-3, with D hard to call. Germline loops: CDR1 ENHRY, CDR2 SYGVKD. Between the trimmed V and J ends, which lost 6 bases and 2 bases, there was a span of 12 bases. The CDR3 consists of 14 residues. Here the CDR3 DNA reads TGTGCCATCAGGGGCCCATCATACACAGATACGCAGTATTTT. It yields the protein CAIRGPSYTDTQYF.

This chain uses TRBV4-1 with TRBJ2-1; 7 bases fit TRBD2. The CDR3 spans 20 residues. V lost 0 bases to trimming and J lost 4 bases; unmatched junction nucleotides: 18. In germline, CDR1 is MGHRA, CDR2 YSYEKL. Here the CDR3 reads CASSQDLMIGPSGVYNEQFF. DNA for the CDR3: TGCGCCAGCAGCCAAGACCTCATGATCGGTCCCAGCGGGGTTTACAATGAGCAGTTCTTC.

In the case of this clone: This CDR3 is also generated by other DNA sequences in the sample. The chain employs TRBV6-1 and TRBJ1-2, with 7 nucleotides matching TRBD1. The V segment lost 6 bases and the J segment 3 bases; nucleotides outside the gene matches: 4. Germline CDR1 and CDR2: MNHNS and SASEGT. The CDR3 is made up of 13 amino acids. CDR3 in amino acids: CASSPQGDYGYTF. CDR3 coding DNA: TGTGCCAGCAGCCCTCAGGGGGACTATGGCTACACCTTC.

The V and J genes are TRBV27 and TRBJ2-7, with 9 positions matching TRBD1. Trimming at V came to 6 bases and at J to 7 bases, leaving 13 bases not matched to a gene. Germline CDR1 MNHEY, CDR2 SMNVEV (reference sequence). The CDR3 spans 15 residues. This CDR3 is CASSTFRDRVEEQYF. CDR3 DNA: TGTGCCAGCAGCACTTTCCGGGACAGGGTCGAAGAGCAGTACTTC.

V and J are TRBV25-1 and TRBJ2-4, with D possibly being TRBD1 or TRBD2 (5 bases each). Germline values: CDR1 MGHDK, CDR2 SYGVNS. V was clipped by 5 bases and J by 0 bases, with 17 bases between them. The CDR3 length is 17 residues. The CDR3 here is CASSPRGNTLAKNIQYF. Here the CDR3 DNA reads TGTGCCAGCAGTCCTCGGGGCAACACCCTAGCCAAAAACATTCAGTACTTC.

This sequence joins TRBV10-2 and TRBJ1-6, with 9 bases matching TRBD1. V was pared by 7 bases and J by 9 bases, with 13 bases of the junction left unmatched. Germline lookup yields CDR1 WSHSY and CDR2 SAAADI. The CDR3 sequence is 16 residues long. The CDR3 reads CASNPQGATPSSPLHF. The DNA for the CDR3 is TGCGCCAGCAACCCACAGGGGGCGACCCCAAGTTCACCCCTCCACTTT.

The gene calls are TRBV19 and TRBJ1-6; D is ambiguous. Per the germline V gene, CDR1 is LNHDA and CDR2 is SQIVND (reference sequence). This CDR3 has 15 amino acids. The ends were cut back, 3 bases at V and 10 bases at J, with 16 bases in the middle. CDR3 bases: TGTGCCAGTAGTATTGTGGCGGAAAAAAACTCACCCCTCCACTTT. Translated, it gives CASSIVAEKNSPLHF.

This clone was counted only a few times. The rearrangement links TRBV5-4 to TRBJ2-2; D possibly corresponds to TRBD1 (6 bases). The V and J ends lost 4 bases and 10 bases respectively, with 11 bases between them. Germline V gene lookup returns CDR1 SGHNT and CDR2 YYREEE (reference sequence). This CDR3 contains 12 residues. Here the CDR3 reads CASSKTGVELFF. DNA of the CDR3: TGTGCCAGCAGCAAGACAGGAGTGGAGCTGTTTTTT.

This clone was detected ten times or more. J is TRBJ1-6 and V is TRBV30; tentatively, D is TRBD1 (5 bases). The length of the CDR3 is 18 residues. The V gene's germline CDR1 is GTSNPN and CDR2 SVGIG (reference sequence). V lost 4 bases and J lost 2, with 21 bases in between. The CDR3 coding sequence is TGTGCCTGGACCCCGGGCGGGGCCTCGGGGCCCTATAATTCACCCCTCCACTTT. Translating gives CAWTPGGASGPYNSPLHF.

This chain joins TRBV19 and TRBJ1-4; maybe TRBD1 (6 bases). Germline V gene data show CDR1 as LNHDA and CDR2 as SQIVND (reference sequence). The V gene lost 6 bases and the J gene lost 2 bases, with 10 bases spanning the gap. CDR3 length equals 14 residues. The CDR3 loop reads CASRDDRTNEKLFF. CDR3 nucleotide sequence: TGTGCCAGTAGGGACGACAGGACTAATGAAAAACTGTTTTTT.

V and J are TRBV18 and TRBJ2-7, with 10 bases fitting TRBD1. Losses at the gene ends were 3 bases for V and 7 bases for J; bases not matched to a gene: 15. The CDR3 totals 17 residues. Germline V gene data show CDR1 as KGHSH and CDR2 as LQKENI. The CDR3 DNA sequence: TGTGCCAGCTCACCTCGAGGAGGAGGACAGGGGGTTTGGGAGCAGTACTTC. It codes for CASSPRGGGQGVWEQYF.

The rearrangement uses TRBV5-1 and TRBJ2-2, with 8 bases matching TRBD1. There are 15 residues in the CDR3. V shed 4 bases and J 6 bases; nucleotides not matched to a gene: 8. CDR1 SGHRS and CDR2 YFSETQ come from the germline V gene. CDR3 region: CASSTGQGQSGELFF. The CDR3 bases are TGCGCCAGCAGCACAGGACAGGGTCAATCCGGGGAGCTGTTTTTT.

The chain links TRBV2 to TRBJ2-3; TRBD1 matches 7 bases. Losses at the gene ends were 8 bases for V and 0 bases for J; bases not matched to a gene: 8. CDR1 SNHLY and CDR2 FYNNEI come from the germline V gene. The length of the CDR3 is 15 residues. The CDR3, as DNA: TGTGCCAGCGGCCAAGGGGGCCGGAGCACAGATACGCAGTATTTT. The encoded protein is CASGQGGRSTDTQYF.

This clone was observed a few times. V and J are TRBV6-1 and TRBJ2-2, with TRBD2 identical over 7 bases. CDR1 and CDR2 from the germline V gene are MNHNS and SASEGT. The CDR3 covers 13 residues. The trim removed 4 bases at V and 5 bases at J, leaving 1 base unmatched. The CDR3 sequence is CASSGEGTGELFF. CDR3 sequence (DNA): TGTGCCAGCAGTGGGGAGGGGACCGGGGAGCTGTTTTTT.

The CDR3 spells CASSYYGTSGYNEQFF. CDR3 sequence (DNA): TGTGCCAGCAGTTACTATGGGACTAGCGGCTACAATGAGCAGTTCTTC. The chain has TRBV6-6 and TRBJ2-1; 11 bases fit TRBD2. CDR1 and CDR2 from the germline V gene are MNHNY and SVGAGI (reference sequence). J was trimmed by 3 bases and V by 1 base; bases with no gene match: 2. CDR3 length equals 16 residues.

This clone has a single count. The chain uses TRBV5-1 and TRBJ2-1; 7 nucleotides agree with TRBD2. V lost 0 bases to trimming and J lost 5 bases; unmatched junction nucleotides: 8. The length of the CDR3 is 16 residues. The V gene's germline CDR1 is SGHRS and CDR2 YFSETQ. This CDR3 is CASSLGPSGVNNEQFF. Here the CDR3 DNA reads TGCGCCAGCAGCTTGGGGCCTAGCGGTGTAAACAATGAGCAGTTCTTC.

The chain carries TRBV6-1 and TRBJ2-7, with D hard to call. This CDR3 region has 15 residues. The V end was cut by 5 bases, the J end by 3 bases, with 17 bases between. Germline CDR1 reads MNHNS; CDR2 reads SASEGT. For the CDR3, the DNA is TGTGCCAGCAGTCTATCAGGACCGACCAACTACGAGCAGTACTTC. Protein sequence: CASSLSGPTNYEQYF.